A selection of T cell receptor beta chains follows, all from one sample in a study of blood T cell repertoires in COVID-19. Measured with immunoSEQ multiplex PCR; TCRdb has only the in-frame clones, and not every one. The sample yields roughly 130,000 clones, more than 90% seen once. The material sequenced was peripheral blood. The source of these receptors is a man between 60 and 75 years old with COVID-19, enrolled during active disease. Both conserved end residues are part of each CDR3.

>TRBV21-1|TRBJ1-4
CASSKGREGEKLFF
>TRBV13|TRBJ2-3
CASSLTGEWPDTQYF
>TRBV9|TRBJ2-5
CASSVGEIQETQYF
>TRBV18|TRBJ2-5
CASSPDRGDWTQYF
>TRBV5-5|TRBJ1-1
CASSLTGGTEAFF
>TRBV24-1|TRBJ2-1
CATGTGASGEQFF
>TRBV6-1|TRBJ2-1
CASSEGGGEQFF
>TRBV28|TRBJ2-1
CASSLTSGDLKEQFF
>TRBV30|TRBJ2-3
CAWSVETSETDTQYF
>TRBV4-1|TRBJ2-2
CASSQEVRQAGELFF
>TRBV28|TRBJ2-7
CASSPDRGGYEQYF
>TRBV9|TRBJ1-2
CASSPPRGRADGYTF
>TRBV11-2|TRBJ2-5
CASSRRTDQETQYF
>TRBV5-4|TRBJ1-4
CASSIQGSHEKLFF
>TRBV29-1|TRBJ1-4
CSVEDDRGTNEKLFF
>TRBV5-1|TRBJ2-1
CASSSASQYNEQFF
>TRBV20-1|TRBJ2-1
CSASTGTGATDEQFF
>TRBV5-1|TRBJ1-2
CASSLAGQPNYGYTF
>TRBV19|TRBJ2-1
CATKLAGGPLSSYNEQFF
>TRBV14|TRBJ2-2
CASSQDRGTGELFF
>TRBV19|TRBJ1-5
CASSIGGRQPQHF